The entry below describes one T cell receptor beta chain. The data were taken from a study of blood T cell repertoires in COVID-19. Study summary: There were acute and convalescent COVID-19 samples, and they came from the United States, Italy and Spain.

Authors' data handling: Researchers report that nucleated cell counts were estimated from reference gene primer amplification. Assay used: immunoSEQ multiplex PCR; TCRdb lists only in-frame clones, some missing. V, J and clone size are taken as reported in that table, and D and trimming were inferred from the DNA itself. Among 350,000 to 400,000 clones listed, 91% were seen once. Looked up from germline, CDR1 is MRHNA and CDR2 is SNTAGT. The CDR3 is 13 residues long. V dropped 2 bases and J dropped 1 base, with 5 bases sitting between them. Sample: PBMCs or T cells enriched from blood (not recorded which). This chain joins TRBV6-4 and TRBJ1-1; the D is unclear. The source of this sequence is a woman between 40 and 50 years old who had been exposed to COVID-19. The CDR3 DNA is TGTGCCAGCAGTGACGGGCGGAACACTGAAGCTTTCTTT. As protein: CASSDGRNTEAFF.